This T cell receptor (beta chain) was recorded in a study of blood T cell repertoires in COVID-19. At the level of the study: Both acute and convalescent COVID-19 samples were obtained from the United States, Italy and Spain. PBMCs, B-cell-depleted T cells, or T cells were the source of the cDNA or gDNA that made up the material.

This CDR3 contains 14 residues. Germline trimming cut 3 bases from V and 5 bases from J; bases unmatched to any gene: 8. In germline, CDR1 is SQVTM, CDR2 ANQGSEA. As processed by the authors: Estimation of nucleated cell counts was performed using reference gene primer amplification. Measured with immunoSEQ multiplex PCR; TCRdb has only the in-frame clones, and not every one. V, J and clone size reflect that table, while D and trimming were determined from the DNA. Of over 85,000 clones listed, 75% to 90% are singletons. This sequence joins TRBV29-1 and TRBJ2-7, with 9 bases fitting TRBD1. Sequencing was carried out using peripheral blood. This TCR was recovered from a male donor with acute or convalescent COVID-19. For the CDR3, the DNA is TGCAGCGTTGATGGGAGACAGGGGGTGGACGAGCAGTACTTC. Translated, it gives CSVDGRQGVDEQYF.